This T cell receptor beta chain was retrieved from a study of blood T cells in healthy people across ages (dated by TCRdb to about 2015). Describing the broader study: In model experiments, template switching captured about one uniquely barcoded TCR beta cDNA molecule for every two T cells. The study analyzed two additional independent replicas of 1 million unique cDNA reads from the same blood draw for two donors, one aged 18 to 30 and one aged 80 or older. Donors of different ages were randomly distributed across sequencing lanes to avoid experimental bias. Four age groups were formed from the donors: young (average roughly 16 years), middle-aged (around 37), aged (about 62) and long-lived (about 80). To track age-related changes in TCR beta repertoire diversity, the study relied on deep sequencing normalized with unique cDNA molecular identifiers.

Study-wide conclusions, independent of this receptor: Observed TCR beta diversity per million T cells fell roughly linearly with age, and a significant reduction was already apparent by age roughly 40. The percentage of naive T cells measured by flow cytometry correlated strongly with observed TCR beta diversity. Donor CMV infection status was unknown, potentially confounding age-related changes in expanded clonotypes. Total diversity estimates from one million sequenced T cells were considered lower bounds and underestimates. Compared with the aged group, the long-lived group had more naive CD4+ T cells, fewer expanded clones and increased TCR diversity, a pattern suggesting age selection. Conclusive comparison of naive and antigen-experienced compartments was prevented by the profiling of bulk unsorted PBMCs.

The table lists this clonotype with a few counts. The antigen this receptor binds is unknown. No qualities accompany the bases; no much larger clone lies one base away. The 39 donors, aged roughly 6 to 90 years, were systemically healthy Caucasian individuals from Russia. Each donor gave approximately 9.4 milliliters of peripheral blood, drawn into EDTA-treated Vacutainer tubes. Ficoll-Paque density-gradient centrifugation was used to isolate PBMCs, with at least 7 million per sample. Total RNA was extracted from PBMCs with Trizol reagent, with at least 6 micrograms obtained per sample. The percentages of naive CD45RAhigh/CD27high T cells were determined by flow cytometry on a PBMC aliquot from every donor. A distance of 25 bases separates the germline ends of V and J, which lose 4 bases and 0 bases respectively. The germline V gene specifies SGDLS as CDR1 and YYNGEE as CDR2. The CDR3 sequence holds 19 residues, the cysteine and phenylalanine included. Only CDR3 DNA is held: 57 bases, read in frame from base 1.

Libraries were prepared through 5' RACE. Data came from an Illumina HiSeq 2500. A second PCR of roughly 6 to 11 cycles was performed with a sample-barcoded 5' primer and a J-beta primer mix. A template-switch 5' adaptor carrying 12 random nucleotides introduced a unique molecular identifier onto each TCR beta cDNA molecule. Each sample yielded at least 3 million CDR3-containing paired-end reads. All of the RNA was converted into first-strand cDNA using the Mint cDNA synthesis kit, with a TRBC-specific oligonucleotide serving as the primer. All cDNA was treated with uracil-DNA glycosylase and then went through a first 18-cycle PCR with the universal primers M1SS and BC2_uni_R. As for the original processing: For normalization, 1 million high-quality reads, each with a distinct molecular identifier, were randomly selected from each sample. Reads sharing molecular identifiers were discarded rather than binned into consensus sequences. MiTCR, run with a Q25 quality threshold and the strictest error-elimination algorithm, handled CDR3 identification, clonotype clustering and error correction. A nonparametric unseen species model with Euler transformation was used to estimate a lower bound on total TCR beta diversity. TCRdb reran the public reads through fastp at Q25 and MiXCR, keeping productive beta chains. Each CDR3 protein gets just one entry, which takes the most common genes and DNA from the rows behind it. For this entry, the V and J calls and clone size follow TCRdb and not the study's own pipeline. This sample is represented by hundreds of thousands of distinct CDR3 sequences; around 50% of them were singletons. Approximately 24% of the sample is taken by the ten largest.

The source is a man in his forties in good health. Sequenced sample: blood. Rearrangement joined TRBV9 to TRBJ2-5; the D call is possibly TRBD1 or TRBD2, each sharing 5 bases. The DNA reads as follows: TGTGCCAGCAGCCCAATCGGGGCGACAGCCTGGGGGAACCAAGAGACCCAGTACTTC. Its protein is CASSPIGATAWGNQETQYF.